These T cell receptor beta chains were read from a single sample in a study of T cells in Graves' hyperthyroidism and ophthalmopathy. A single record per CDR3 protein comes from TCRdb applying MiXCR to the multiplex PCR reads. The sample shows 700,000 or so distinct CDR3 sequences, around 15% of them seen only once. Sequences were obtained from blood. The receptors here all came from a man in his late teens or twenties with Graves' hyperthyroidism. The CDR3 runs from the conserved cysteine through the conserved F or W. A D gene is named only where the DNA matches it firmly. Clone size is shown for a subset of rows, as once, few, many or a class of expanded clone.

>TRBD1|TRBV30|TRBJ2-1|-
TGTGCCAGCAGCTCCCCGGGACAGGGGGCGGGGGAGCAGTTCTTC
CASSSPGQGAGEQFF
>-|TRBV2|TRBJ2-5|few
TGTGCCAGCAGTTCCGATAATCAAGAGACCCAGTACTTC
CASSSDNQETQYF
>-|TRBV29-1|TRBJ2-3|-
TGCAGCGTTGCAGTCGGGACGGGGAGCACAGATACGCAGTATTTT
CSVAVGTGSTDTQYF
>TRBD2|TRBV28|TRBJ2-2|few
TGTGCCAGCAGTTTACTCCCCGGGACTAGTGGCACCGGGGAGCTGTTTTTT
CASSLLPGTSGTGELFF
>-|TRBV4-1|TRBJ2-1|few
TGCGCCAGCAGCTTCCCCGGGGAGCAGTTCTTC
CASSFPGEQFF
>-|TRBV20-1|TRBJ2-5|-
TGCAGTGCTACAAAACAAGAGACCCAGTACTTC
CSATKQETQYF
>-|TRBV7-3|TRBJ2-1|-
TGTGCCAGCAGCTTATTTGCTAGCGCCTACAATGAGCAGTTCTTC
CASSLFASAYNEQFF
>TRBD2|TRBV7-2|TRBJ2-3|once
TGTGCCAGCAGCGTTAGCGGGAGCAGTGGCACAGATACGCAGTATTTT
CASSVSGSSGTDTQYF
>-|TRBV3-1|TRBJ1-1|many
TGTGCCAGCACCCTAGGGGACACTGAAGCTTTCTTT
CASTLGDTEAFF
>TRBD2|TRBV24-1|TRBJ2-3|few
TGTGCCACCAGTGTCCCGGGACTAGCGGGAACAGATACGCAGTATTTT
CATSVPGLAGTDTQYF
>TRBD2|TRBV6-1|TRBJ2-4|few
TGTGCCAGCAGCCTGCTAGCGGCCCTAGTAGTAGCCAAAAACATTCAGTACTTC
CASSLLAALVVAKNIQYF
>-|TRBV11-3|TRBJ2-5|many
TGTGCCAGCAGCTGCCGGTGGGGGGACCCGACCCAGTACTTC
CASSCRWGDPTQYF
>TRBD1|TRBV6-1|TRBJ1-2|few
TGTGCCAGCAGTGATTACGGACAGGAGACCTTC
CASSDYGQETF
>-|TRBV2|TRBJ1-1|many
TGTGCCAGCAGGAAGGACAGAGTAAACACTGAAGCTTTCTTT
CASRKDRVNTEAFF
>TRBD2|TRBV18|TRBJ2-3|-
TGTGCCAGCTCACCTCAAGGGGAACTAGCGCTGGCAGATACGCAGTATTTT
CASSPQGELALADTQYF
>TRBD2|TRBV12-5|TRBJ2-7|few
TGTGCTAGTGGTTTGCATATAGCGGGAGGGGCCTACGAGCAGTACTTC
CASGLHIAGGAYEQYF
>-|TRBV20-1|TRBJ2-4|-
TGCAGTGCTAGAGCCCCAGGGACCAAAAACATTCAGTACTTC
CSARAPGTKNIQYF
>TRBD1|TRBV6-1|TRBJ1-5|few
TGTGCCAGCAAACAGGGGGCTGAAAATCAGCCCCAGCATTTT
CASKQGAENQPQHF
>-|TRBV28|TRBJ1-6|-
TGTGCCAGCCGCGAGGTGTATTTGGATTCACCCCTCCACTTT
CASREVYLDSPLHF
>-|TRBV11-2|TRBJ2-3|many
TGTGCCAGCACGCTCCGGGGGACGGCGAGCACAGATACGCAGTATTTT
CASTLRGTASTDTQYF
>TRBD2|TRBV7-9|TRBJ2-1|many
TGTGCCAGCAGTCGGGACTACCTGGCAGAGCAGTTCTTC
CASSRDYLAEQFF
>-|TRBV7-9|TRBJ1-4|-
TGTGCCAGCAGTCCCGGGATGCTGGAACTGTTTTTT
CASSPGMLELFF
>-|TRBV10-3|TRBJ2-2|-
TGTGCCATCAGGGCGGGGCAGAACACCGGGGAGCTGTTTTTT
CAIRAGQNTGELFF
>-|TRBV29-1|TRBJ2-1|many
TGCAGCGGAAGAAATGCTGACATATACAATGAGCAGTTCTTC
CSGRNADIYNEQFF
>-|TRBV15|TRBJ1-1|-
TGTGCCACCAGCAAGGACGGAGTACTGAGGCCGAACGCTGAAGCTTTCTTT
CATSKDGVLRPNAEAFF
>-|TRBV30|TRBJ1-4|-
TGTGCCTGGAGTGTGGGGGCCGGTAGTGAAAAACTGTTTTTT
CAWSVGAGSEKLFF
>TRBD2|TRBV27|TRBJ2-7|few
TGTGCCAGCAGCCCCATCCCACTAGCGGGCGGGGCCTACGAGCAGTACTTC
CASSPIPLAGGAYEQYF
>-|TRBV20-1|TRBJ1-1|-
TGCAGTGCCCCGGGCCCCATGAACACTGAAGCTTTCTTT
CSAPGPMNTEAFF
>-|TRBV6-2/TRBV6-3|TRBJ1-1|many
TGTGCCAGCAGCTACATCGGAGGGACTGAAGCTTTCTTT
CASSYIGGTEAFF
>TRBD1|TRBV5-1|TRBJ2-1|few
TGCGCCAGCAGCCAGGGGGTAGCCTACAATGAGCAGTTCTTC
CASSQGVAYNEQFF
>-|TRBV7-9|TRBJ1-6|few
TGTGCCAGCAGCTTAGAAACAGGCAATTCACCCCTCCACTTT
CASSLETGNSPLHF
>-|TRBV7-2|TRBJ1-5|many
TGTGCCAGCAGCTTAGGAACACGTCAGCCCCAGCATTTT
CASSLGTRQPQHF
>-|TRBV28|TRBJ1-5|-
TGTGCCAGCAGTGTCGGAGGCGGCGCGGGACAGCCCCAGCATTTT
CASSVGGGAGQPQHF
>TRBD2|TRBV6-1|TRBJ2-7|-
TGTGCCAGCCACAGAGGGAACCCGCGCGGGAGCTCCTACGAGCAGTACTTC
CASHRGNPRGSSYEQYF
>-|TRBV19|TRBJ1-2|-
TGTGCCAGTTCGGACAGCCACTATGGCTACACCTTC
CASSDSHYGYTF
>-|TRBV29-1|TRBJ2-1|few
TGCAGCGTTGGTCGACAGGACAATGAGCAGTTCTTC
CSVGRQDNEQFF
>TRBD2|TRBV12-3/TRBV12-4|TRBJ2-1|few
TGTGCCAGCAGTTTAGCGGGAGGGATACACAATGAGCAGTTCTTC
CASSLAGGIHNEQFF
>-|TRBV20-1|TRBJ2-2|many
TGCAGTGCGCCACGTGGAGGCGGTAACACCGGGGAGCTGTTTTTT
CSAPRGGGNTGELFF
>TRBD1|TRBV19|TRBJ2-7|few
TGTGCCAGTGGGGACAGGGGGAGCTCCTACGAGCAGTACTTC
CASGDRGSSYEQYF
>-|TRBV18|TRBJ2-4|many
-
CASSPSVLAKNIQYF
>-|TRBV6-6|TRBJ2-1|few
TGTGCCAGCAGTTACTCGAATCCAGCGGATGAGCAGTTCTTC
CASSYSNPADEQFF
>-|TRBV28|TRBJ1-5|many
TGTGCCAGCACCCAGCAGGGATACAATCAGCCCCAGCATTTT
CASTQQGYNQPQHF
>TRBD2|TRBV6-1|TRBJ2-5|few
TGTGCCAGCAAACTTACCGGGACTAGCCTTACTGATCCGTACTTC
CASKLTGTSLTDPYF
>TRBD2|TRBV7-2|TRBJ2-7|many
TGTGCCAGCAGCGAAGCGGGACCGCCCGGGGAGGAGCAGTACTTC
CASSEAGPPGEEQYF
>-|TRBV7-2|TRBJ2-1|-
TGTGCCAGCAGCTTCGTTCTTGAGCAGTTCTTC
CASSFVLEQFF
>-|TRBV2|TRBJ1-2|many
TGTGCCAGCAGTGTTAGGACTAACTATGGCTACACCTTC
CASSVRTNYGYTF
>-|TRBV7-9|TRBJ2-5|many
TGTGCCAGCAGCCGATTGGAGACCCAGTACTTC
CASSRLETQYF
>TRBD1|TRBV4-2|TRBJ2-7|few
TGTGCCAGCAGCCAAGGTCCGACAGGGGGTCACGAGCAGTACTTC
CASSQGPTGGHEQYF
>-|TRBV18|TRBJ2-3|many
TGTGCCAGCTCACCCGTCCCGGGACAAGGACCGGATACGCAGTATTTT
CASSPVPGQGPDTQYF
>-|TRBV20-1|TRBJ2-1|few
TGCAGTGCTCACCCCTGGCTAGGGCGGGATGAGCAGTTCTTC
CSAHPWLGRDEQFF
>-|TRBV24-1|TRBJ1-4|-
TGTGCCACCAGTGAAGCCGGGACGGGAAAGAATGAAAAACTGTTTTTT
CATSEAGTGKNEKLFF
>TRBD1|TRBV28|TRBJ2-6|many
TGTGCCAGCAGTAACAACAGGGGTGGGTGGTCTGGGGCCAACGTCCTGACTTTC
CASSNNRGGWSGANVLTF